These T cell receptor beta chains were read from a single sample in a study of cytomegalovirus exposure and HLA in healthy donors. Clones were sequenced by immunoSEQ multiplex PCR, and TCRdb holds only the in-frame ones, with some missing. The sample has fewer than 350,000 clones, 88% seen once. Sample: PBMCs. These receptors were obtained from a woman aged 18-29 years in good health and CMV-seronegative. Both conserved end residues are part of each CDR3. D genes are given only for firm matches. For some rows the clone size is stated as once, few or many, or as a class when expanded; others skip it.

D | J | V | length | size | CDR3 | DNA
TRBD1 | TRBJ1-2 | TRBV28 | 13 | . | CASSLEGARGYTF | TGTGCCAGCAGTTTGGAGGGGGCGAGGGGCTACACCTTC
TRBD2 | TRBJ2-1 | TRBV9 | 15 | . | CASSTSGTSLNEQFF | TGTGCCAGCAGCACCTCCGGGACTAGCCTCAATGAGCAGTTCTTC
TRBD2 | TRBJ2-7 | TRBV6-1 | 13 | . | CASQPSGSLLQYF | TGTGCCAGCCAGCCTAGCGGGAGTTTGCTCCAGTACTTC
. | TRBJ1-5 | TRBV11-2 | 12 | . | CASSPGNQPQHF | TGTGCCAGCAGCCCCGGGAATCAGCCCCAGCATTTT
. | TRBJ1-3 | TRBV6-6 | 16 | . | CASSPGGGLSGNTIYF | TGTGCCAGCAGCCCGGGGGGCGGCCTTTCTGGAAACACCATATATTTT
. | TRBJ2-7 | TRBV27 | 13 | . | CASSLTGNYEQYF | TGTGCCAGCAGTTTAACAGGGAACTACGAGCAGTACTTC
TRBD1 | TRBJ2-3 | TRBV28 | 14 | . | CASSLGDSAQTQYF | TGTGCCAGCAGTTTAGGGGACAGTGCTCAGACGCAGTATTTT
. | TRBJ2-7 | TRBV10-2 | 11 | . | CASRGSYEQYF | TGCGCCAGCCGGGGGTCCTACGAGCAGTACTTC
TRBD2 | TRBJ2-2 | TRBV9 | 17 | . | CASSVGGGGRDTGELFF | TGTGCCAGCAGCGTAGGTGGGGGCGGGAGGGACACCGGGGAGCTGTTTTTT
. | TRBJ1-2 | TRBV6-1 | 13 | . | CASSEVRGFGYTF | TGTGCCAGCAGTGAAGTTAGGGGTTTTGGCTACACCTTC
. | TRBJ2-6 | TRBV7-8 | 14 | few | CASSSGVGANVLTF | TGTGCCAGCAGCTCAGGGGTCGGGGCCAACGTCCTGACTTTC
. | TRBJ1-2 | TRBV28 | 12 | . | CASRGLSYGYTF | TGTGCCAGCAGGGGGCTGAGCTATGGCTACACCTTC
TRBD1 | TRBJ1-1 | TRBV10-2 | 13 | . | CASSHRDRGEAFF | TGCGCCAGCAGCCACCGGGACAGAGGAGAAGCTTTCTTT
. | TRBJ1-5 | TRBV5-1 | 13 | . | CASSGTGMQPQHF | TGCGCCAGCAGCGGTACAGGGATGCAGCCCCAGCATTTT